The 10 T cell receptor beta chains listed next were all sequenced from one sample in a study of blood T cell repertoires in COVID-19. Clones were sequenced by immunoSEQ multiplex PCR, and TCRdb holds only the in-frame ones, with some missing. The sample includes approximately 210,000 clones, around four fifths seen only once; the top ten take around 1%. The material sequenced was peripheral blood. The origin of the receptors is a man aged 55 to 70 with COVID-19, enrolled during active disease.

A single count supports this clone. CDR3 nucleotide sequence: TGTGCCAGTAGTATTGCGGGGATTCTGAGCTCCTATAATTCACCCCTCCACTTT. Protein sequence: CASSIAGILSSYNSPLHF. The rearrangement joins TRBV19 to TRBJ1-6; D uncertain. Trimming pared 3 bases from V and 0 bases from J, leaving 15 bases between. The CDR3 is 18 amino acids. Germline CDR1 and CDR2: LNHDA and SQIVND (reference sequence).

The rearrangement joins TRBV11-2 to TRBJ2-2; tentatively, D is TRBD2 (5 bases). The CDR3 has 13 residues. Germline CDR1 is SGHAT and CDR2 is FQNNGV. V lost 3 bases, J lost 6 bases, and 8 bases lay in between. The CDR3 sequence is CASSLEEAGELFF. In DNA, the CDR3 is TGTGCCAGCAGCTTGGAGGAGGCCGGGGAGCTGTTTTTT.

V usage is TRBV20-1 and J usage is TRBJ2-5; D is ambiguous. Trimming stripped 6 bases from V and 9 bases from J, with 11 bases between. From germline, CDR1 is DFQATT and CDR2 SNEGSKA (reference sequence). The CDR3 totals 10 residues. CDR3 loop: CSAHTAPQYF. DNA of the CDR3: TGCAGTGCCCACACCGCCCCCCAGTACTTC.

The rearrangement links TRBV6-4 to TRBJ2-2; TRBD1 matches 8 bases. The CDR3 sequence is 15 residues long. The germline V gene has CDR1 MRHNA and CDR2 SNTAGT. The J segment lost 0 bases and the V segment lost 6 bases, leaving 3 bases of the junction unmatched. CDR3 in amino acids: CASRQDRANTGELFF. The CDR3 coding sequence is TGTGCCAGCAGGCAGGACAGGGCGAACACCGGGGAGCTGTTTTTT.

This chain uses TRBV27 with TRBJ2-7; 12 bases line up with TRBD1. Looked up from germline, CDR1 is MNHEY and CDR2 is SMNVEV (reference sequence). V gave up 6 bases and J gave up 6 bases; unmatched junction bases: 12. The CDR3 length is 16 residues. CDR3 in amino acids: CASSAPPGQGAGEQYF. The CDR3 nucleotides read TGTGCCAGCAGCGCCCCCCCGGGACAGGGGGCTGGCGAGCAGTACTTC.

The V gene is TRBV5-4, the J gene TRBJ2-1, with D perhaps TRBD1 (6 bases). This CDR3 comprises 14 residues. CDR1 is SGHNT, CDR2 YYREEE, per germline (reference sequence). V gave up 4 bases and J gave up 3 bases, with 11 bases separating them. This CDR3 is CASSGGLHYNEQFF. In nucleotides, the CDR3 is TGTGCCAGCAGCGGGGGCCTTCACTACAATGAGCAGTTCTTC.

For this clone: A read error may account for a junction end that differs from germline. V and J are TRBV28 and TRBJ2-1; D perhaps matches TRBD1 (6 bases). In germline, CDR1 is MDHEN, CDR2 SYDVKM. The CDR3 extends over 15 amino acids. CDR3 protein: CASNSFSRGRNGQFF. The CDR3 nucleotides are TGTGCCAGCAATAGTTTCTCCAGGGGTCGCAATGGGCAGTTCTTC. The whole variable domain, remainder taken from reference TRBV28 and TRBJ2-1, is DVKVTQSSRYLVKRTGEKVFLECVQDMDHENMFWYRQDPGLGLRLIYFSYDVKMKEKGDIPEGYSVSREKKERFSLILESASTNQTSMYLCASNSFSRGRNGQFFGPGTRLTVL.

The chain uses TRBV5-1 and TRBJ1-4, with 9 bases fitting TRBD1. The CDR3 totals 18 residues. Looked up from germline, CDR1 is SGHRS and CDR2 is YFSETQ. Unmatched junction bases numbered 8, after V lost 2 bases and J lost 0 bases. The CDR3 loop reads CASSLQLQGASTNEKLFF. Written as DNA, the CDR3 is TGCGCCAGCAGCTTACAATTACAGGGGGCATCAACTAATGAAAAACTGTTTTTT.

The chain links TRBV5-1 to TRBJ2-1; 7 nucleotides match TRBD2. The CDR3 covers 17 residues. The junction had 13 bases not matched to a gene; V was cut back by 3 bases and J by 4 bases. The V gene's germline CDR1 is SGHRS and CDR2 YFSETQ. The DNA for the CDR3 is TGCGCCAGCAGCTCCCTGGGGGAAGCGGGGCCTTACAATGAGCAGTTCTTC. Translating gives CASSSLGEAGPYNEQFF.

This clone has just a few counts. The CDR3 nucleotides read TGCGCCAGCAGCCAAGTAATGAACACTGAAGCTTTCTTT. Amino acids: CASSQVMNTEAFF. The V gene is TRBV4-3, the J gene TRBJ1-1; D not resolved. The V and J ends lost 1 base and 0 bases respectively, with 3 bases between them. Germline loops: CDR1 LGHNA, CDR2 YSLEER. The length of the CDR3 is 13 residues.